What follows describes a single TCR beta chain. As yet, its antigen is unknown. The data belong to a study of cytomegalovirus exposure and HLA in healthy donors. Study-level points and caveats: Researchers reported that three CMV-associated chains were confirmed in vitro as CMV antigen-specific.

The donors were in the roughly 110-subject validation cohort, distinct from the roughly 700-subject first cohort. Repertoires were generated with immunoSEQ multiplex PCR, while TCRdb's copy carries only in-frame clones and drops some. The sample includes 90,000 to 120,000 clones, almost 96% of them seen just once. The sequenced sample was PBMCs. The TCR comes from a young woman in good health and CMV-seronegative.

The CDR3 bases are TGTGCCAGCAGCTTAGACAGGGGGCGCGGGAATGGCTACACCTTC. Translating gives CASSLDRGRGNGYTF. The chain recombines TRBV5-6 with TRBJ1-2, with 10 bases that match TRBD1. Germline CDR1 SGHDT, CDR2 YYEEEE. With V trimmed by 2 bases and J by 6 bases, 7 bases remained unmatched. The CDR3 extends over 15 amino acids.